The source of this T cell receptor (beta chain) is a study of T cell changes during pregnancy in multiple sclerosis. Germline CDR1 reads GTSNPN; CDR2 reads SVGIG (reference sequence). V lost 6 bases to trimming and J lost 6 bases; unmatched junction nucleotides: 8. This CDR3 spans 14 amino acids. The table came from immunoSEQ multiplex PCR; TCRdb's copy has only in-frame clones and leaves some out. The profile covers around 74,000 clones, with roughly nine tenths appearing a single time and 3% to 3.5% taken by the ten largest. This specimen was peripheral blood, taken before pregnancy. The V and J genes are TRBV30 and TRBJ1-3; 10 bases are a match to TRBD1. This receptor was obtained from a female donor with multiple sclerosis, enrolled in a pregnancy study. Written as DNA, the CDR3 is TGTGCCTGCCGTTACGGACAGGGGGAAAACACCATATATTTT. Encoded protein: CACRYGQGENTIYF.